Listed below are T cell receptor beta chains from one sample, sequenced in a study of T cell repertoires in cytomegalovirus infection. TCRdb reprocessed the reads with MiXCR, giving one entry per CDR3 protein. The sample has roughly 760,000 distinct CDR3 sequences, 35% seen once. The sample comprised PBMCs. Receptors originate from a human donor in good health (CMV status not recorded). Some clones in this sample may be carry-over from other donors' samples. Each CDR3 is given with its conserved first and last residue. D genes are given only for firm matches. Where a row states a size, it is once, few, many or the class of an expanded clone; other rows omit it.

j_gene	abundance	d_gene	v_gene	CDR3nt	CDR3aa
TRBJ2-1	few	.	TRBV7-6	TGTGCCAGCAGCTTAGAGTCGGCTAGACCCTACAATGAGCAGTTCTTC	CASSLESARPYNEQFF
TRBJ1-2	.	.	TRBV7-2	TGTGCCAGCAGCTTAGTAGGGATTTATGGCTACACCTTC	CASSLVGIYGYTF
TRBJ1-2	few	.	TRBV7-3	TGTGCCAGCAGCTTAGACAGACAGAGCAACTATGGCTACACCTTC	CASSLDRQSNYGYTF
TRBJ1-4	.	.	TRBV14	TGTGCCAGCAGCCTAAGAACGACCCAGGGGTCCGAAAAACTGTTTTTT	CASSLRTTQGSEKLFF
TRBJ2-1	.	.	TRBV6-1	TGTGCCAGCAGGACTGGGACCGTTGCCTACAATGAGCAGTTCTTC	CASRTGTVAYNEQFF
TRBJ1-6	.	.	TRBV5-5	TGTGCCAGCAGCTTGGTGGAGGCGGTTACTTCACCCCTCCACTTT	CASSLVEAVTSPLHF
TRBJ1-5	.	TRBD1	TRBV20-1	TGCAGTGCTACCGGGACAGTCAATCAGCCCCAGCATTTT	CSATGTVNQPQHF
TRBJ2-5	.	TRBD2	TRBV7-2	TGTGCCAGCAGTTCAATAACGGGATCTTTAGCGGGGGAGACCCAGTACTTC	CASSSITGSLAGETQYF
TRBJ2-1	few	.	TRBV19	TGTGCCAGTAGTATTCAGATACACAATGAGCAGTTCTTC	CASSIQIHNEQFF
TRBJ1-2	.	.	TRBV12-3/TRBV12-4	TGTGCCAGCAAGGGACTCGGAGGGTTCGACGGCTACACCTTC	CASKGLGGFDGYTF
TRBJ1-5	many	.	TRBV6-1	TGTGCCAGCAGTGAACAGGCAGGTCCTGATCAGCCCCAGCATTTT	CASSEQAGPDQPQHF
TRBJ2-1	few	.	TRBV28	TGTGCCAGCAGTGAGGGGGGTGCTAGCGGTATCTACAATGAGCAGTTCTTC	CASSEGGASGIYNEQFF
TRBJ1-2	.	.	TRBV28	TGTGCCAGCAGCCCCCCTGGCGGCAACTATGGCTACACCTTC	CASSPPGGNYGYTF
TRBJ1-1	few	.	TRBV20-1	TGCAGTGCTAGAGGCAGGAGGAACACTGAAGCTTTCTTT	CSARGRRNTEAFF
TRBJ1-5	many	.	TRBV12-3/TRBV12-4	TGTGCCAGCAGTTTAAATGGGGATCAGCCCCAGCATTTT	CASSLNGDQPQHF
TRBJ2-1	.	TRBD1	TRBV12-3/TRBV12-4	TGTGCCAGCAGCCCGGGGACAGGCGGAAGCAATGAGCAGTTCTTC	CASSPGTGGSNEQFF
TRBJ1-2	.	.	TRBV5-1	TGCGCCAGCAGCTTGGGGGGCCGAGGTTCCGACTATGGCTACACCTTC	CASSLGGRGSDYGYTF
TRBJ2-7	.	.	TRBV28	TGTGCCAGCAGTTTATTGGCCTTGAGGGAGGCAGCCTACGAGCAGTACTTC	CASSLLALREAAYEQYF
TRBJ1-2	.	.	TRBV19	TGTGCAGTGGACAGCTTCTATGGCTACACCTTC	CAVDSFYGYTF
TRBJ1-2	.	.	TRBV7-9	TGTGCCAGCAGCTCGACAGTCAATTATGGCTACACCTTC	CASSSTVNYGYTF
TRBJ2-1	.	TRBD1	TRBV28	TGTGCCAGCAACCCGGGACAGTCCTACAATGAGCAGTTCTTC	CASNPGQSYNEQFF
TRBJ1-3	few	.	TRBV15	TGTGCCACCAGCAGAGATCCGGGGAATAGTGGAAACACCATATATTTT	CATSRDPGNSGNTIYF
TRBJ2-3	few	TRBD2	TRBV7-3	TGTGCCAGCAGCTTTAGCGGGGGGGAAGATACGCAGTATTTT	CASSFSGGEDTQYF
TRBJ1-2	.	.	TRBV7-8	TGTGCCAGCAGCCCAGATGGGGGGGCGCATGGCTACACCTTC	CASSPDGGAHGYTF
TRBJ1-4	.	.	TRBV28	TGTGCCAGCAGTTTATGGGGAGTCTCTCTGTTTTTT	CASSLWGVSLFF
TRBJ2-3	.	.	TRBV25-1	TGTGCCAGCAGTGAATCCGGTGTGAGCAGTGGGTGGTTGAGCACAGATACGCAGTATTTT	CASSESGVSSGWLSTDTQYF
TRBJ1-5	few	.	TRBV2	TGTGCCAGCAGCCTCAACAGAATTAGCAATCAGCCCCAGCATTTT	CASSLNRISNQPQHF
TRBJ1-1	.	.	TRBV4-2	TGTGCCAGCAGCCAAGCGGGGGGATTGAACACTGAAGCTTTCTTT	CASSQAGGLNTEAFF
TRBJ1-1	.	.	TRBV18	TGTGCCAGCTCACCACCGATTCTCAGAAGAGAAGCTTTCTTT	CASSPPILRREAFF
TRBJ1-1	.	.	TRBV27	TGTGCCAGCAGTTTCCTCAGGGGCACTGAAGCTTACTTT	CASSFLRGTEAYF
TRBJ2-3	.	.	TRBV6-4	TGTGCCAGCAGCCAAACACGGATAGATACGCAGTATTTT	CASSQTRIDTQYF
TRBJ1-2	once	.	TRBV5-1	TGCGCCAGCAGACCTAGGACAGAGCAAAACTATGGCTACACCTTC	CASRPRTEQNYGYTF
TRBJ1-5	.	.	TRBV2	TGTGCCAGCAGACCCGACGGAGGGGGCAATCAGCCCCAGCATTTT	CASRPDGGGNQPQHF
TRBJ2-1	.	.	TRBV5-6	TGTGCCAGCAGACCCCTGATGTGGGGGGACAATGAGCAGTTCTTC	CASRPLMWGDNEQFF
TRBJ1-2	.	.	TRBV28	TGTGCCAGCAGTGCACCGTCAGTCCTATGTGACTACACCTTC	CASSAPSVLCDYTF
TRBJ2-7	few	.	TRBV19	TGTGCCACTTCGTCAGGGCCCTACGAGCAGTACTTC	CATSSGPYEQYF
TRBJ1-3	few	.	TRBV5-1	TGCGCCAGCAGTCCCGGGACAAGGAAGGAGACCATATATTTT	CASSPGTRKETIYF
TRBJ2-7	many	.	TRBV28	TGTGCCAGTAGCCCTGGGACTCTCCCCACTTTC	CASSPGTLPTF
TRBJ1-5	.	.	TRBV28	TGTGCCGGCAGTTTGGGGACTGCCGGGGGGTATAGCAATCAGCCCCAGCATTTT	CAGSLGTAGGYSNQPQHF
TRBJ1-5	medium-sized	.	TRBV7-8	TGTGCCAGCAGCTTAGCGATGGGGGGTAGCAATCAGCCCCAGCATTTT	CASSLAMGGSNQPQHF
TRBJ1-1	.	.	TRBV5-1	TGCGCCAGCAGCTTAATACCGTCGAACACTGAAGCTTTCTTT	CASSLIPSNTEAFF
TRBJ2-3	.	.	TRBV24-1	TGTGCCACCAGTGACGCCCCCCTGGGGACCTACATAGATACGCAGTATTTT	CATSDAPLGTYIDTQYF
TRBJ2-7	many	.	TRBV7-2	TGTGCCAGCAGCCTGACGACCGCGGGATGGTACGAGCAGTACTTC	CASSLTTAGWYEQYF
TRBJ1-4	few	TRBD1	TRBV18	TGTGCCAGCTCACCGGGACAGCGAGGCGAAAAACTGTTTTTT	CASSPGQRGEKLFF
TRBJ1-5	.	.	TRBV3-1	TGTGCCAGCAGCCAGGGGGGCAGTAGGCCCCAGCATTTT	CASSQGGSRPQHF